Listed here are 6 T cell receptor beta chains from one sample, sequenced in a study of blood T cell repertoires in COVID-19. The repertoire was sequenced with immunoSEQ multiplex PCR; TCRdb's copy has only in-frame clones and lacks some. The sample has over 120,000 clones; more than 75% are singletons. Sequences were obtained from peripheral blood. The source of these receptors is a woman in her 70s with COVID-19, enrolled during active disease.

This chain joins TRBV30 and TRBJ2-1; 10 bases are a match to TRBD2. Looked up from germline, CDR1 is GTSNPN and CDR2 is SVGIG (reference sequence). V was pared by 5 bases and J by 3 bases, with 7 bases of the junction left unmatched. The length of the CDR3 is 15 residues. CDR3 coding DNA: TGTGCCTGGGGGCTGCTAGCGGGGGACTACAATGAGCAGTTCTTC. Translating gives CAWGLLAGDYNEQFF.

This chain connects TRBV5-1 to TRBJ1-4, with D possibly being TRBD1 (6 bases). From germline, CDR1 is SGHRS and CDR2 YFSETQ. The V gene lost 1 base and the J gene lost 5 bases, with 15 bases spanning the gap. The CDR3 is 16 amino acids. The CDR3 nucleotides are TGCGCCAGCAGCTTGCGGGGGAGGGGACAAAATGAAAAACTGTTTTTT. Its translation: CASSLRGRGQNEKLFF.

The genes are TRBV28 and TRBJ1-4; the D gene is possibly TRBD1 (6 bases). Trimming stripped 4 bases from V and 4 bases from J, with 13 bases between. Germline V lookup: CDR1 MDHEN, CDR2 SYDVKM. The CDR3 consists of 15 residues. CDR3 DNA sequence: TGTGCCAGCAGTTCATCGGGGACAAATAATGAAAAACTGTTTTTT. As protein: CASSSSGTNNEKLFF. Full variable domain (outside the CDR3, taken from reference TRBV28 and TRBJ1-4): DVKVTQSSRYLVKRTGEKVFLECVQDMDHENMFWYRQDPGLGLRLIYFSYDVKMKEKGDIPEGYSVSREKKERFSLILESASTNQTSMYLCASSSSGTNNEKLFFGSGTQLSVL.

J is TRBJ1-5 and V is TRBV28, with a tentative D call TRBD1 (6 bases). The V gene lost 4 bases and the J gene lost 6 bases, with 10 bases spanning the gap. Per the germline V gene, CDR1 is MDHEN and CDR2 is SYDVKM. CDR3 size: 13 residues. The CDR3, as DNA: TGTGCCAGCAGTTGGCAGGGGTCTCAGCCCCAGCATTTT. Protein: CASSWQGSQPQHF.

This clone was detected only once. V is TRBV7-9 and J is TRBJ1-1, with TRBD1 matching over 7 bases. This CDR3 has 14 amino acids. The germline gives CDR1 SEHNR, CDR2 FQNEAQ (reference sequence). J was trimmed by 1 base and V by 4 bases; bases with no gene match: 3. CDR3 protein: CASSSWDRNTEAFF. DNA of the CDR3: TGTGCCAGCAGCTCCTGGGACAGGAACACTGAAGCTTTCTTT.

The genes are TRBV19 and TRBJ2-3; TRBD2 matches 7 bases. This CDR3 has 17 amino acids. With 10 bases clipped from V and 3 bases from J, the junction kept 19 bases outside the gene matches. Germline values: CDR1 LNHDA, CDR2 SQIVND (reference sequence). The CDR3, as DNA: TGTGCCACTAAGTCATCCTCGGCAGGGAGGGGTACAGATACGCAGTATTTT. Protein product: CATKSSSAGRGTDTQYF. Filled out from reference TRBV19 and TRBJ2-3, the complete variable domain reads DGGITQSPKYLFRKEGQNVTLSCEQNLNHDAMYWYRQDPGQGLRLIYYSQIVNDFQKGDIAEGYSVSREKKESFPLTVTSAQKNPTAFYLCATKSSSAGRGTDTQYFGPGTRLTVL.